This TCR beta chain is drawn from a study of CD8 T cells in ankylosing spondylitis. Trimming removed 0 bases from V and 4 bases from J, with 13 bases in between. This CDR3 is 14 amino acids long. CDR1 is DFQATT, CDR2 SNEGSKA, per germline (reference sequence). TCRdb independently ran MiXCR on the 5' RACE reads; one entry per CDR3 protein. The table has some 30,000 distinct CDR3 sequences, approximately 15% seen once; the top ten hold around 40%. The sample holds a few counts of this clonotype. This TCR derives from a male donor with ankylosing spondylitis or in good health (not recorded which). The chain couples TRBV20-1 to TRBJ2-7; D may be TRBD1 (5 bases). Sample: blood. The CDR3: CSARDLRVGYEQYF. In nucleotides, the CDR3 is TGCAGTGCTAGAGATCTCAGGGTGGGTTACGAGCAGTACTTC.